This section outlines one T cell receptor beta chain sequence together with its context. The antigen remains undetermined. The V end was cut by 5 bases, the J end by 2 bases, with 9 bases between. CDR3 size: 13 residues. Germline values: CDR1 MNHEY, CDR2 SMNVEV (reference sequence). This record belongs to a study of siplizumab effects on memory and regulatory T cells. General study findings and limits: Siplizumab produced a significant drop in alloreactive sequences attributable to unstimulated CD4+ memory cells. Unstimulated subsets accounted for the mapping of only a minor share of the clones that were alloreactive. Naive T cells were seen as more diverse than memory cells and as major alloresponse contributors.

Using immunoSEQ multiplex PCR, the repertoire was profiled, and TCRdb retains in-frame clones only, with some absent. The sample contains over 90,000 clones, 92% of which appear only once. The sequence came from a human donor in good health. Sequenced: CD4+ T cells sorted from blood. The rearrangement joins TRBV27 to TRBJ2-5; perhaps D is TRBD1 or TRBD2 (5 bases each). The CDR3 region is CASSVWGQETQYF. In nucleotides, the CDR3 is TGTGCCAGCAGTGTGTGGGGGCAAGAGACCCAGTACTTC.